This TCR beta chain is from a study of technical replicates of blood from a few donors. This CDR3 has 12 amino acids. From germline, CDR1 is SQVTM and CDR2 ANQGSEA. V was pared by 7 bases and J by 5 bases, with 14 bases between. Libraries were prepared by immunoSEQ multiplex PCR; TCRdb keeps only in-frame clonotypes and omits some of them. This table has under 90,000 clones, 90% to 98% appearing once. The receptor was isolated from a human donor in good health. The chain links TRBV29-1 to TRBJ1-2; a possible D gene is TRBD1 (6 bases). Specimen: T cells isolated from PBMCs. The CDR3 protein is CSGADRGYGYTF. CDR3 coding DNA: TGCAGCGGCGCGGACAGAGGGTATGGCTACACCTTC.